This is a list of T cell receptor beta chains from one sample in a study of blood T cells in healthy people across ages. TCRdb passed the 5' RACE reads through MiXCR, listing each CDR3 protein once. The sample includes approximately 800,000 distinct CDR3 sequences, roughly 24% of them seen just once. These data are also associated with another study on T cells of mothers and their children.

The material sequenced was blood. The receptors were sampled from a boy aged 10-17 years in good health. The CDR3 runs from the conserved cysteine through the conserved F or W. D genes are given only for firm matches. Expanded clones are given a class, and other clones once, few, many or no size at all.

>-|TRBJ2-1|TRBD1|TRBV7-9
TGTGCCAGCAGCTTGAGGACAGGGGGGATCGATGAGCAGTTCTTC
CASSLRTGGIDEQFF
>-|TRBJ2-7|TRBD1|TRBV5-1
TGCGCCAGCAGCTACCAGGGGGACACCTACGAGCAGTACTTC
CASSYQGDTYEQYF
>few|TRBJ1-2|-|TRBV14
TGTGCCATCCGCCTCGGGGAGACCTATGGCTACACCTTC
CAIRLGETYGYTF
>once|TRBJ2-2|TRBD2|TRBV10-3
TGTGCCATCAGTGAGGCTAGCGGGGGCCAAAACACCGGGGAGCTGTTTTTT
CAISEASGGQNTGELFF
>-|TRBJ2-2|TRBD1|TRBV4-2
TGTGCCAGCACGGCGACAGGGGAAAACACCGGGGAGCTGTTTTTT
CASTATGENTGELFF
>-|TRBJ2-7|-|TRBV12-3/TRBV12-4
TGTGCCAGCAGTCAACCCAGGGTTGATCACTACGAGCAGTACTTC
CASSQPRVDHYEQYF
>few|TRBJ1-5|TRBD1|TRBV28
TGTGCCAGCAGTTACGGCGACAGGGCCAATCAGCCCCAGCATTTT
CASSYGDRANQPQHF
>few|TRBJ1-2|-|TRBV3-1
TGTGCCAGCAGCCGTTCGTCAGGATCGGATGGCTACACCTTC
CASSRSSGSDGYTF
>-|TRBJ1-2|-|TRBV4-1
TGCGCCAGCAGCCATCCTCTCACCCGTATAAACTATGGCTACACCTTC
CASSHPLTRINYGYTF
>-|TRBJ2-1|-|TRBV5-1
TGCGCCAGCAGCTTGGGGGGGGCGGTCTACAATGAGCAGTTCTTC
CASSLGGAVYNEQFF
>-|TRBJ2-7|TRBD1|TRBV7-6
TGTGCCAGCAGCATAGGAGGACAGGAGACCACCTACGAGCAGTACTTC
CASSIGGQETTYEQYF
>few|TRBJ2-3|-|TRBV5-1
TGCGCCAGCACGCGGCCTGACACAGATACGCAGTATTTT
CASTRPDTDTQYF
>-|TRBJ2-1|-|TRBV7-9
TGTGCCAGCAGCTTAGGTCGCGTGGGTAGCTCCTACAATGAGCAGTTCTTC
CASSLGRVGSSYNEQFF
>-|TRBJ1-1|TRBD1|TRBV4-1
TGCGCCAGCAGCCTTAGACGAGGGGAAGGGGGCGCTGAAGCTTTCTTT
CASSLRRGEGGAEAFF
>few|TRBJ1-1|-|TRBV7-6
TGTGCCAGCAGCAGTCGGGACTTAAACACTGAAGCTTTCTTT
CASSSRDLNTEAFF
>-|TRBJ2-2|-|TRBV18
TGTGCCAGCTCAGAGCTGTACGGCGCTGGGTCCGGGGAGCTGTTTTTT
CASSELYGAGSGELFF
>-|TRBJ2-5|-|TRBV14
TGTGCCAGCAGCCAAGTACAGCAAGAGACCCAGTACTTC
CASSQVQQETQYF
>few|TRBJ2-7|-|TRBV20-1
TGCAGTGCGGCCCCGGACAATCCCTACGAGCAGTACTTC
CSAAPDNPYEQYF
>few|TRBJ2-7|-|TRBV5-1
TGCGCCAGCAGCACCCAATCCTCCTACGAGCAGTACTTC
CASSTQSSYEQYF
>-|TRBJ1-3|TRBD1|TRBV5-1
TGCGCCAGCAGCTTGCTCTTCGGACAGGACTCTGGAAACACCATATATTTT
CASSLLFGQDSGNTIYF
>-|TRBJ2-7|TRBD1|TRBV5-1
TGCGCCAGCAGGACAGGGGTCGGCTCCTACGAGCAGTACTTC
CASRTGVGSYEQYF
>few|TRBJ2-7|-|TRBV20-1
TGCAGTGCCTCCGGATTTTCCTACGAGCAGTACTTC
CSASGFSYEQYF
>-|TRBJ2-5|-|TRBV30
TGTGCCTGGAGTGTCAGCGAGGAGACCCAGTACTTC
CAWSVSEETQYF
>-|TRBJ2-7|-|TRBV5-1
TGCGCCAGCAGCAGGACTCCTAGGGGATCCTACGAGCAGTACTTC
CASSRTPRGSYEQYF
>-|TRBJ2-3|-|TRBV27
TGTGCCAGCAGTTTAATACTAGACACAGATACGCAGTATTTT
CASSLILDTDTQYF
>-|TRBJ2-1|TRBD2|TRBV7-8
TGTGCCAGCAGCTCCCAAGGACTAGCGGGTTACAATGAGCAGTTCTTC
CASSSQGLAGYNEQFF
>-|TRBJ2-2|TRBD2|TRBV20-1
TGCAGTGCTACCCGACTAGCGGGGGGGTCAGTGGACTCCGGGGAGCTGTTTTTT
CSATRLAGGSVDSGELFF
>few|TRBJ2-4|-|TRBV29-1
TGCAGCGCAGTCGACAGCTTAGCCAAAAACATTCAGTACTTC
CSAVDSLAKNIQYF
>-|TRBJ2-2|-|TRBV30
TGTGCCTGGAGACCGACAGTCACCGGGGAGCTGTTTTTT
CAWRPTVTGELFF
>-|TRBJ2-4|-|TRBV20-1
TGCAGTGCTAGAGATGTAGGATGGGGCAAAAACATTCAGTACTTC
CSARDVGWGKNIQYF
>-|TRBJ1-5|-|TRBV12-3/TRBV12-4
TGTGCCAGCAGTTTTGGCAGCGGTCGTAACCCCCAGCATTTT
CASSFGSGRNPQHF
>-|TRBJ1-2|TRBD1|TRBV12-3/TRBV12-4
TGTGCCAGCAGCCTCCCAGGGGGCCAACGTGGCTACACCTTC
CASSLPGGQRGYTF
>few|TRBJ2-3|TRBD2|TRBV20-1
TGCAGTGCCATCCTAGCGGGGACCACAGATACGCAGTATTTT
CSAILAGTTDTQYF
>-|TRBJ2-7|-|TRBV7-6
TGTGCCAGCAGCTTAGAGGGGGGACTATATTCCTACGAGCAGTACTTC
CASSLEGGLYSYEQYF
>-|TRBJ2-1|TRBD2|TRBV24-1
TGTGCCACCAGTGCCTCAAGGGAGGGGCAGTTCTTC
CATSASREGQFF
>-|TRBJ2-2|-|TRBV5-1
TGCGCCAGCAGCTTTAAGTTAAAGGATGACACCGGGGAGCTGTTTTTT
CASSFKLKDDTGELFF
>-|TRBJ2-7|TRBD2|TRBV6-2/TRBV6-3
TGTGCCAGCATCCAGACTAGCGGGGCCTCCTACGAGCAGTACTTC
CASIQTSGASYEQYF
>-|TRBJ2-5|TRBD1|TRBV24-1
TGTGCCACCAGTGATTCAACACAGGGGGAGACCCAGTACTTC
CATSDSTQGETQYF
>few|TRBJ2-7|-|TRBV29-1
TGCAGCGTTAGGGGATTCGAGCAGTACTTC
CSVRGFEQYF
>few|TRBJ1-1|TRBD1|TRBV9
TGTGCCAGCAGCCTAGGACAGGGTCGCACTGAAGCTTTCTTT
CASSLGQGRTEAFF
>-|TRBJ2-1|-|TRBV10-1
TGCGCCAGCAGTCCGGGGGGCTCCTTTCGGAATGAGCAGTTCTTC
CASSPGGSFRNEQFF
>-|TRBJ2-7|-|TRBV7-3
TGTGCCAGCAGTCGAGACCGTCTGGGCGAGCAGTACTTC
CASSRDRLGEQYF
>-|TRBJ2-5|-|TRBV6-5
TGTGCCAGCAGCCGGGGGGGACAGGGGACCCAGTACTTC
CASSRGGQGTQYF
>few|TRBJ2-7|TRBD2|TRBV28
TGTGCCAGCAGGCCCGGGGGGGCCTACGAGCAGTACTTC
CASRPGGAYEQYF